The following is a T cell receptor (beta chain) sequence with its context. Produced via immunoSEQ multiplex PCR; TCRdb's table is partial and in-frame only. The sample holds 120,000 to 150,000 clones; roughly 90% are singletons and the top ten take 0.95% to 1.5%. These data are taken from a study of blood T cell repertoires in COVID-19. Across the study: Samples taken during acute and convalescent COVID-19 were collected in the United States, Italy and Spain. The analysed material was cDNA or gDNA that came from T cells, B-cell-depleted T cells, or PBMCs.

This sequence was found in a woman in her thirties with acute COVID-19. The specimen was PBMCs or T cells enriched from blood (not recorded which).

The CDR3 DNA reads as TGTGCCAGCAGCCGGAAGCGGGAGGGGGGTGAGCAGTTCTTC. It translates to CASSRKREGGEQFF. J is TRBJ2-1 and V is TRBV11-1; 10 nucleotides line up with TRBD2. From germline, CDR1 is SGHAT and CDR2 FQDESV (reference sequence). The J segment lost 9 bases and the V segment lost 5 bases, leaving 7 bases of the junction unmatched. The CDR3 consists of 14 residues.